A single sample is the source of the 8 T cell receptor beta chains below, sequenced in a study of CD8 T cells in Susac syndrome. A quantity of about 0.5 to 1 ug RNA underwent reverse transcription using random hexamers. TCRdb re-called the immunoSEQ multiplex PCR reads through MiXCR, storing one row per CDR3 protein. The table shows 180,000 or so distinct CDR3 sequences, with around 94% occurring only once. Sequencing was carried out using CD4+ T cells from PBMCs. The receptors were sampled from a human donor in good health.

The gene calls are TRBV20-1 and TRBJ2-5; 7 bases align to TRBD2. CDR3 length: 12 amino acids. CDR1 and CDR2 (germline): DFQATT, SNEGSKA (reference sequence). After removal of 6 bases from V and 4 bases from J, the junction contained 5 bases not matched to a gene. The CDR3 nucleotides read TGCAGTGCCAAATCTAGCGGAGAGACCCAGTACTTC. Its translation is CSAKSSGETQYF.

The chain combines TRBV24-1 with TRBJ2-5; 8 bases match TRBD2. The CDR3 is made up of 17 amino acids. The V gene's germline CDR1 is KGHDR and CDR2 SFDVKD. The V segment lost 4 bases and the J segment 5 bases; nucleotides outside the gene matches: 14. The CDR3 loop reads CATSDTGSGAPRETQYF. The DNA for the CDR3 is TGTGCCACCAGTGACACGGGTAGCGGGGCGCCAAGGGAGACCCAGTACTTC.

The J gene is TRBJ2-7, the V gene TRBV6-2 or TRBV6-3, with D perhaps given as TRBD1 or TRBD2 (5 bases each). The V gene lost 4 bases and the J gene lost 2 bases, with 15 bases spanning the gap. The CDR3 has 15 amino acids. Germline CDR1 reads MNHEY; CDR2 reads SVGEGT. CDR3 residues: CASSFHRDLTYEQYF. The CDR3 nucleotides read TGTGCCAGCAGTTTCCACCGGGACCTTACCTACGAGCAGTACTTC.

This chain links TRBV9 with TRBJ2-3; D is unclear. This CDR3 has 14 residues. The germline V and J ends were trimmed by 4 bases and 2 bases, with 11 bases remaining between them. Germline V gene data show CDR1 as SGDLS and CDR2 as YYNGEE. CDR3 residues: CASSPGPLTDTQYF. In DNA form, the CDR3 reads TGTGCCAGCAGCCCCGGGCCGCTCACAGATACGCAGTATTTT.

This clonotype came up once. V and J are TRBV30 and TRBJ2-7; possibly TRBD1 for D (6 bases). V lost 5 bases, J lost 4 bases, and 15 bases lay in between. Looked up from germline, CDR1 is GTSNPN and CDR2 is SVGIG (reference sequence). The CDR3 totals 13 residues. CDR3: CAWGYGGTYEQYF. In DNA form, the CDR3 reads TGTGCCTGGGGGTATGGGGGCACGTACGAGCAGTACTTC.

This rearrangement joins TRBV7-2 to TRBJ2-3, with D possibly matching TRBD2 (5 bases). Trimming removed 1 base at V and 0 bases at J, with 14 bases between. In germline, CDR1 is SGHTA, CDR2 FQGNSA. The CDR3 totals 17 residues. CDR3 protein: CASSLVRSRVSTDTQYF. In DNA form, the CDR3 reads TGTGCCAGCAGCTTAGTGAGGTCGCGGGTGAGCACAGATACGCAGTATTTT.

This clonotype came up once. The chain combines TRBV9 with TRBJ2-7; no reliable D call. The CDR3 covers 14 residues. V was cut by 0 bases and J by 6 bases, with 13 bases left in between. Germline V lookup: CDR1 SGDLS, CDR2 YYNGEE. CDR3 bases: TGTGCCAGCAGCGTAGAACCTTCCCGCTCCGAGCAGTACTTC. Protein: CASSVEPSRSEQYF.

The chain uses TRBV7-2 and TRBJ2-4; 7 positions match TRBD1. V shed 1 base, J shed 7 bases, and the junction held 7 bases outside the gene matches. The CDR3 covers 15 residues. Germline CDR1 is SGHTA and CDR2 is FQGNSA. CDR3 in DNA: TGTGCCAGCAGCTTAGACAGGGGCGTATCGAACATTCAGTACTTC. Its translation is CASSLDRGVSNIQYF.